Listed here are 25 T cell receptor beta chains from one sample, sequenced in a study of CD8+CD57+ T cells in acquired aplastic anemia. The authors sequenced patients whose flow cytometry had shown CD8+CD57+ cell expansion. According to the study, genomic DNA was the template for TCR beta VDJ and CDR3 profiling. One entry per CDR3 protein, called by TCRdb with MiXCR from the reads. Among 200,000 to 300,000 distinct CDR3 sequences listed, 82% were seen once. The sequencing sample was made of sorted CD4+, CD8+, or CD8+CD57+ T cells (not recorded which) from PBMCs. These receptors were taken from a human donor with aplastic anemia.

Concerning this clonotype itself: A junction end diverges from the germline sequence, so it may reflect a read error. J is TRBJ1-6 and V is TRBV7-8; no clear D. The CDR3 is 16 residues long. From germline, CDR1 is SGHVS and CDR2 FQNEAQ. The DNA of the CDR3 is TGTGCCAGCAGGTTAGGGAGAGATCCCGATACGTCACCCCTCCACTTT. It is translated as CASRLGRDPDTSPLHF.

The CDR3 sequence is CASSSSGGETQYF. The CDR3 bases are TGTGCCAGCAGTTCTAGCGGTGGGGAGACCCAGTACTTC. V gene TRBV7-3 combines with J gene TRBJ2-5; TRBD2 agrees at 7 bases. CDR1 is SGHTA and CDR2 is FQGTGA in the germline V gene. The V gene end was trimmed by 6 bases and the J gene end by 5 bases; junction bases not matched to a gene: 6. This CDR3 has 13 amino acids.

Remarks on this clonotype: The junction shows a germline mismatch at one end, possibly a read error. The chain uses TRBV7-2 and TRBJ1-4, with 7 bases fitting TRBD1. Per the germline V gene, CDR1 is SGHTA and CDR2 is FQGNSA. The CDR3 is 15 amino acids. In DNA form, the CDR3 reads TGCGCCAGCAGCTTAGAGGGGGCAACCGATGAAAAACTGTTTTTT. Translated: CASSLEGATDEKLFF.

Worth noting for this clonotype: One junction end does not reproduce the germline sequence, and a read error may be involved. The CDR3 DNA reads TGTGCCATCAGCCTGGCGGGGGGCGACGCTACGCAGTATTTT. This gives the protein CAISLAGGDATQYF. This sequence joins TRBV7-3 and TRBJ2-3; TRBD2 matches 8 bases. Germline values: CDR1 SGHTA, CDR2 FQGTGA. The CDR3 runs 14 residues.

Worth noting for this clonotype: The CDR3 carries no conserved terminal phenylalanine or tryptophan, so it likely arises from a read error. The DNA is omitted, as the CDR3 cannot be located on it reliably, and the CDR3 follows TCRdb's listing. The chain employs TRBV7-3 and TRBJ2-3. Both ends counted, the CDR3 spans 13 residues. Germline V lookup: CDR1 SGHTA, CDR2 FQGTGA. The CDR3 here is CASGVRGTDGKYV.

A note on this clonotype: At one boundary the junction diverges from the germline segment, which might be a read error. This rearrangement joins TRBV7-2 to TRBJ2-1; maybe TRBD1 (6 bases). Germline V gives CDR1 SGHTA, CDR2 FQGNSA. The CDR3 contains 12 residues. DNA for the CDR3: TGTGCCAGCAGCTTATCACAGGGTCAGCAGTCCTTC. Translated: CASSLSQGQQSF.

This clonotype was seen only once. Mismatch with germline at one junction end may stem from a read error. V is TRBV10-3 and J is TRBJ1-4; TRBD1 aligns across 7 bases. The CDR3 loop spans 16 amino acids. Per germline, CDR1 ENHRY and CDR2 SYGVKD. DNA of the CDR3: TGTGCCAGCAGTCCCGGGACAGCCCAACGTAATGAAAAACTGTTTTTT. Amino acid sequence: CASSPGTAQRNEKLFF.

For this clonotype: The DNA is omitted, as the CDR3 cannot be located on it reliably, and the CDR3 follows TCRdb's listing. CDR3 protein: CASSPRDSSIYLCSVRTGTIEAFF. The chain employs TRBV5-1 and TRBJ1-1; the D call TRBD1 from the table was never checked on the DNA. Germline CDR1 reads SGHRS; CDR2 reads YFSETQ. The CDR3 adds up to 24 amino acids, both ends counted.

As regards this clonotype: A read error is likely, as this CDR3 ends without the conserved phenylalanine or tryptophan. The limits of the CDR3 on the DNA are not certain, so only TCRdb's listed CDR3 is given. The chain has TRBV10-2 and TRBJ1-1. CDR1 and CDR2 (germline): WSHSY, SAAADI. The CDR3 extends over 16 residues, inclusive of both ends. The CDR3 here is CASSDYAGGHQTQYFC.

A note on this clonotype: An end of the junction does not agree with germline; a read error may underlie this. V and J are TRBV7-8 and TRBJ2-1; D may be TRBD1 or TRBD2 (6 bases each). Per the germline V gene, CDR1 is SGHVS and CDR2 is FQNEAQ. CDR3 length equals 13 residues. DNA of the CDR3: TGTGCCAGCAGCGTAGGGGGAGGCCCCGAGCCGCAGTTC. Amino acid sequence: CASSVGGGPEPQF.

As for this clonotype: Compared with germline, one end of the junction differs, possibly owing to a read error. The chain couples TRBV7-3 to TRBJ2-5; D is perhaps TRBD2 (5 bases). This CDR3 has 14 residues. Germline loops: CDR1 SGHTA, CDR2 FQGTGA. This CDR3 reads CATSRGSGQATQHF. The CDR3 DNA sequence: TGTGCCACCAGTAGAGGCAGCGGCCAAGCGACCCAGCACTTC.

The chain joins TRBV7-8 to TRBJ2-3; D possibly corresponds to TRBD1 (6 bases). Trimming shortened V by 3 bases and J by 12 bases, and 25 bases separated the two germline ends. Looked up from germline, CDR1 is SGHVS and CDR2 is FQNEAQ. This CDR3 comprises 16 residues. CDR3: CASSFDPDGTTVTQYF. The CDR3 DNA reads TGTGCCAGCAGCTTTGATCCAGACGGGACAACCGTTACCCAGTATTTT.

The genes are TRBV7-9 and TRBJ1-1; D is unresolved. Trimming cost V 8 bases and J 14 bases, with 30 bases left between them. Germline CDR1 reads SEHNR; CDR2 reads FQNEAQ (reference sequence). CDR3 size: 15 residues. CDR3 residues: CASSWADEQYIGPFF. The CDR3 DNA sequence: TGTGCCAGCTCCTGGGCGGATGAGCAGTACATCGGGCCATTCTTT.

This sequence joins TRBV7-8 and TRBJ2-3; D unresolved. Germline assignment: CDR1 SGHVS and CDR2 FQNEAQ. The ends were cut back, 3 bases at V and 6 bases at J, with 13 bases in the middle. The length of the CDR3 is 14 residues. CDR3 amino acids: CASSFGPGPDTQYF. CDR3 nucleotides: TGTGCCAGCAGCTTCGGTCCAGGTCCCGATACGCAGTATTTT.

The CDR3 region has the DNA TGTGCCAGCAACGACAGGGGGAACACTGAAGCTTTCTTT. Its protein is CASNDRGNTEAFF. The rearrangement joins TRBV7-9 to TRBJ1-1; 8 nucleotides align to TRBD1. The CDR3 loop spans 13 amino acids. With 7 bases clipped from V and 1 base from J, the junction kept 2 bases outside the gene matches. Per the germline V gene, CDR1 is SEHNR and CDR2 is FQNEAQ (reference sequence).

This chain connects TRBV25-1 to TRBJ1-2; tentatively, D is TRBD1 (6 bases). The CDR3 runs 15 residues. Germline assignment: CDR1 MGHDK and CDR2 SYGVNS. The V end lost 2 bases, the J end lost 3 bases, and 13 bases lay between the germline ends. CDR3 DNA sequence: TGTGCCAGCAGTGAAGGAGGGGGAGGGTACTATGGCTACACCTTC. This translates into CASSEGGGGYYGYTF.

The table lists this clonotype with a few counts. The rearrangement uses TRBV7-9 and TRBJ1-1, with D possibly being TRBD1 (6 bases). Germline V gene lookup returns CDR1 SEHNR and CDR2 FQNEAQ (reference sequence). The CDR3 runs to 15 residues. V was shortened by 1 base and J by 14 bases, with 23 bases between the two germline ends. The CDR3 nucleotides are TGTGCCAGCAGCTTAGGGGGGCAAGTCACTGAAGCTTTCTTCTTT. Translation: CASSLGGQVTEAFFF. Full variable domain (missing parts from reference TRBV7-9 and TRBJ1-1): DTGVSQNPRHKITKRGQNVTFRCDPISEHNRLYWYRQTLGQGPEFLTYFQNEAQLEKSRLLSDRFSAERPKGSFSTLEIQRTEQGDSAMYLCASSLGGQVTEAFFFGQGTRLTVV.

V is TRBV7-9 and J is TRBJ2-3; D remains ambiguous. Germline CDR1 is SEHNR and CDR2 is FQNEAQ (reference sequence). V lost 10 bases to trimming and J lost 3 bases, with 20 bases between them. The length of the CDR3 is 15 residues. The DNA of the CDR3 is TGTGCCATCCAGTCGTATGGTGGAGCGACAGATACGCAGTATTTT. Amino acid sequence: CAIQSYGGATDTQYF. Combining the CDR3 with reference TRBV7-9 and TRBJ2-3 gives the whole variable domain DTGVSQNPRHKITKRGQNVTFRCDPISEHNRLYWYRQTLGQGPEFLTYFQNEAQLEKSRLLSDRFSAERPKGSFSTLEIQRTEQGDSAMYLCAIQSYGGATDTQYFGPGTRLTVL.

Turning to this clonotype: Since the CDR3 does not end with the conserved phenylalanine or tryptophan, this likely comes from a read error. Because the CDR3's place on the DNA is in doubt, the DNA is left out and the CDR3 is given as listed by TCRdb. The V gene is TRBV7-9, the J gene TRBJ2-4; TRBD2 is the table's D call and was not checked against the DNA. From its first to its last residue, the CDR3 has 12 amino acids. Germline V gene data show CDR1 as SEHNR and CDR2 as FQNEAQ (reference sequence). Here the CDR3 reads CASGGGEEEEET.

This clonotype has a single count. The CDR3 carries no conserved terminal phenylalanine or tryptophan, so it likely arises from a read error. It is unclear where the CDR3 begins or ends on the DNA, so no DNA is shown, and the CDR3 is as TCRdb lists it. The J gene is TRBJ1-2, the V gene TRBV7-9. Germline assignment: CDR1 SEHNR and CDR2 FQNEAQ (reference sequence). Ends included, the CDR3 has 13 residues. CDR3 region: CASSPAPGGPYAQ.

The chain carries TRBV7-2 and TRBJ2-1; D is unresolved. There are 17 residues in the CDR3. Looked up from germline, CDR1 is SGHTA and CDR2 is FQGNSA. V gave up 0 bases and J gave up 5 bases, with 17 bases separating them. The CDR3 sequence: CASSLAQALRENNEQFF. The CDR3 region has the DNA TGTGCCAGCAGCTTAGCCCAAGCCCTAAGGGAAAACAATGAGCAGTTCTTC. The variable domain in full, with the rest retrieved from reference TRBV7-2 and TRBJ2-1, is GAGVSQSPSNKVTEKGKDVELRCDPISGHTALYWYRQSLGQGLEFLIYFQGNSAPDKSGLPSDRFSAERTGGSVSTLTIQRTQQEDSAVYLCASSLAQALRENNEQFFGPGTRLTVL.

The chain combines TRBV5-5 with TRBJ1-2; 7 nucleotides align to TRBD1. The CDR3 covers 13 residues. Per germline, CDR1 SGHKS and CDR2 YYEKEE (reference sequence). The trim removed 5 bases at V and 7 bases at J, leaving 8 bases unmatched. CDR3 in amino acids: CASRTDRAGGYTF. CDR3 DNA: TGTGCCAGCAGGACCGACAGGGCAGGTGGCTACACCTTC. Using reference TRBV5-5 and TRBJ1-2 for the parts outside the CDR3, the full variable domain is DAGVTQSPTHLIKTRGQQVTLRCSPISGHKSVSWYQQVLGQGPQFIFQYYEKEERGRGNFPDRFSARQFPNYSSELNVNALLLGDSALYLCASRTDRAGGYTFGSGTRLTVV.

About this clonotype: A read error may account for a junction end that differs from germline. The CDR3 protein is CASGSAGEIQYLDF. DNA for the CDR3: TGTGCCAGCGGCTCAGCTGGGGAGATTCAGTACCTCGACTTT. This rearrangement joins TRBV9 to TRBJ1-6, with unresolved D. There are 14 residues in the CDR3. Germline V lookup: CDR1 SGDLS, CDR2 YYNGEE.

The chain is built from TRBV7-2 and TRBJ1-5; D is uncertain. Germline V gene lookup returns CDR1 SGHTA and CDR2 FQGNSA. Trimming removed 1 base at V and 5 bases at J, with 9 bases between. This CDR3 has 14 amino acids. CDR3 amino acids: CASSLEAGYQPQHF. CDR3 bases: TGTGCCAGCAGCTTAGAGGCAGGCTATCAGCCCCAGCATTTT.

This clonotype was detected once. The rearrangement links TRBV11-3 to TRBJ2-1; TRBD2 aligns across 7 bases. V shed 5 bases and J 8 bases; nucleotides not matched to a gene: 15. CDR1 SGHNT and CDR2 YENEEA come from the germline V gene. The CDR3 sequence is 16 residues long. CDR3 bases: TGTGCCAGCAGCCTTCAAGGTATCGGGGGGAGCGATGAGCAGTTCTTC. It codes for CASSLQGIGGSDEQFF.